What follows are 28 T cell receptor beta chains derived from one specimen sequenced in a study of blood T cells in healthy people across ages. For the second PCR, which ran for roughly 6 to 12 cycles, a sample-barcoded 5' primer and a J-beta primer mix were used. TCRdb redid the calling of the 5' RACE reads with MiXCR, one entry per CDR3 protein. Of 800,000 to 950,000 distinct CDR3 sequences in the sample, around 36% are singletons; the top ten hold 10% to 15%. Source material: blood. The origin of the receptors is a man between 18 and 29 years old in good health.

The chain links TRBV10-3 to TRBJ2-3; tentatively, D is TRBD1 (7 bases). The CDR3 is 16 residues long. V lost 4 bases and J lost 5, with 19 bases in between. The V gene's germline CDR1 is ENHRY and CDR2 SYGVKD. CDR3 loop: CAISAISRGAGDTQYF. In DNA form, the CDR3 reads TGTGCCATCAGTGCAATTTCCAGGGGGGCCGGAGATACGCAGTATTTT.

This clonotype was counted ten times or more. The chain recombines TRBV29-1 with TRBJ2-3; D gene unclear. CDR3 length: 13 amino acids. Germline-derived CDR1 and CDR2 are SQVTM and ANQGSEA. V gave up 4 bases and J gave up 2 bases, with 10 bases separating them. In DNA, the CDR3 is TGCAGCGTTGCGGAACTTACCACAGATACGCAGTATTTT. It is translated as CSVAELTTDTQYF.

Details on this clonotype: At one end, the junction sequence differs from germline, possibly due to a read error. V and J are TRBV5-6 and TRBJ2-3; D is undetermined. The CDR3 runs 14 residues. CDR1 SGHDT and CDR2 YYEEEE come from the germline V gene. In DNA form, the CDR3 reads TGTACCAGCAGCTTCGGATCTAGCACAGATACGCAGTATTTT. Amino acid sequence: CTSSFGSSTDTQYF.

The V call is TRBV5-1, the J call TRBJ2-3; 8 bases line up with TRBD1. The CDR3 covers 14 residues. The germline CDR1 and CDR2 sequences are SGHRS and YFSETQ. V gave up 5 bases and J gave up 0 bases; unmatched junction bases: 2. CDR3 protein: CASSQGASTDTQYF. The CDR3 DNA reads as TGCGCCAGCAGTCAGGGGGCCAGCACAGATACGCAGTATTTT. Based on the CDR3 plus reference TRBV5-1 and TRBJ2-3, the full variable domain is KAGVTQTPRYLIKTRGQQVTLSCSPISGHRSVSWYQQTPGQGLQFLFEYFSETQRNKGNFPGRFSGRQFSNSRSEMNVSTLELGDSALYLCASSQGASTDTQYFGPGTRLTVL.

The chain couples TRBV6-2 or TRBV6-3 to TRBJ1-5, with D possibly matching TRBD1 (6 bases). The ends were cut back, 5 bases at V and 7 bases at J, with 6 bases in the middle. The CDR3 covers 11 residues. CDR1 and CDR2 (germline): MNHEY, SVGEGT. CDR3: CASSQGQPQHF. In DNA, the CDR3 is TGTGCCAGCAGTCAGGGGCAGCCCCAGCATTTT.

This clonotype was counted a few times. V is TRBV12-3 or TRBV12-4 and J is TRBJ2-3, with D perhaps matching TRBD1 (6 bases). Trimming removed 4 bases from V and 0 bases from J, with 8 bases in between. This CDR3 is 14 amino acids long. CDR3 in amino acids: CASSWDTSTDTQYF. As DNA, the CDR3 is TGTGCCAGCAGTTGGGACACTAGCACAGATACGCAGTATTTT.

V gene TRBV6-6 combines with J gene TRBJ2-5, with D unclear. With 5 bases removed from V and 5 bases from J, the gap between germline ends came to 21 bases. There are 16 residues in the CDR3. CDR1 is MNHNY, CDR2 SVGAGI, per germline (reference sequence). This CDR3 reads CASSRDLLSSGETQYF. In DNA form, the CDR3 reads TGTGCCAGCAGTCGAGACCTCCTGTCCTCGGGCGAGACCCAGTACTTC.

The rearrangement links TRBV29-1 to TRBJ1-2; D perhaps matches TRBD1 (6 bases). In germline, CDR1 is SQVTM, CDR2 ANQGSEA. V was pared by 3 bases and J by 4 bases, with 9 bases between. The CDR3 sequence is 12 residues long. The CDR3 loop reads CSVEGRGYGYTF. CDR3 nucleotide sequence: TGCAGCGTTGAGGGCAGGGGCTATGGCTACACCTTC.

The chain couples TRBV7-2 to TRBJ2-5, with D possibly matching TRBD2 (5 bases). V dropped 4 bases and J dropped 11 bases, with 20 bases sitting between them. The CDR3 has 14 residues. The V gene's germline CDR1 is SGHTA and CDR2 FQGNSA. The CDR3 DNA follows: TGTGCCAGCAGCTCCGGGTTGATCGGGAATGAGCAGTACTTC. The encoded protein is CASSSGLIGNEQYF.

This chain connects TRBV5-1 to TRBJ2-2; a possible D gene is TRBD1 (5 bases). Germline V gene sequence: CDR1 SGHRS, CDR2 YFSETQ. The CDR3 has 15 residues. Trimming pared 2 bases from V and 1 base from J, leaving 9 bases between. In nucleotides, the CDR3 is TGCGCCAGCAGCTTCGACAGCAAGAACACCGGGGAGCTGTTTTTT. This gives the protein CASSFDSKNTGELFF.

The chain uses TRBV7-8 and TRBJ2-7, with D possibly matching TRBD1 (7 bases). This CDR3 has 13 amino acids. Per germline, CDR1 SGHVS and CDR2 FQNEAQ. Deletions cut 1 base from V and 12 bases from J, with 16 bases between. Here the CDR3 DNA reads TGTGCCAGCAGCTTAGAGGAGGGGGCGCCTCGGTACTTC. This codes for CASSLEEGAPRYF. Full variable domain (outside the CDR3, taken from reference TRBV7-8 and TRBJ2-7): GAGVSQSPRYKVAKRGQDVALRCDPISGHVSLFWYQQALGQGPEFLTYFQNEAQLDKSGLPSDRFFAERPEGSVSTLKIQRTQQEDSAVYLCASSLEEGAPRYFGPGTRLTVT.

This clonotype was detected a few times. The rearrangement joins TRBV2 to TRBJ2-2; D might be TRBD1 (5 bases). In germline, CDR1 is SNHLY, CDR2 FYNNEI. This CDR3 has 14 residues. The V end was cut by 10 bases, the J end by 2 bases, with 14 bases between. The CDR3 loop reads CAILWGSNTGELFF. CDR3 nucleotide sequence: TGTGCCATCTTGTGGGGCAGCAACACCGGGGAGCTGTTTTTT.

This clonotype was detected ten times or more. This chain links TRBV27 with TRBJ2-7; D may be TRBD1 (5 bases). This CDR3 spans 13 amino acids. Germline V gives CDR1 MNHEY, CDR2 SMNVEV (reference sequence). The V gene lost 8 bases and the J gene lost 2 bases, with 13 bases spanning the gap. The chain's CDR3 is CASARQGTYEQYF. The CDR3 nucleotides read TGTGCCAGCGCCCGGCAGGGCACCTACGAGCAGTACTTC.

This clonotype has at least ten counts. DNA of the CDR3: TGTGCCAGCAGTTTAGGGGGACTCCTAAACTATGGCTACACCTTC. Translating it yields CASSLGGLLNYGYTF. The V gene is TRBV12-3 or TRBV12-4, the J gene TRBJ1-2, with a possible D match to TRBD1 (5 bases). V gave up 1 base and J gave up 2 bases, with 11 bases separating them. This CDR3 is built from 15 residues.

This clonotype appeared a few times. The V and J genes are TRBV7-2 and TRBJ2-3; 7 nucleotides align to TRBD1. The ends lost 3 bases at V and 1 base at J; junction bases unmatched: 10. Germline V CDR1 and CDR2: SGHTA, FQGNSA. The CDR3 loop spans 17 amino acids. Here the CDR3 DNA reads TGTGCCAGCAGCTTGGTCAACAGGGGTCAGGGCACAGATACGCAGTATTTT. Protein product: CASSLVNRGQGTDTQYF.

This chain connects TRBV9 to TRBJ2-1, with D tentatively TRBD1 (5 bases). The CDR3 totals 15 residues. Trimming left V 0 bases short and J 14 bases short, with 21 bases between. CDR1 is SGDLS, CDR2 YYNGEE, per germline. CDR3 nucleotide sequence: TGTGCCAGCAGCGTAGCTGGCGGCAGGGAAGGAAAGAAGTTCTTC. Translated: CASSVAGGREGKKFF.

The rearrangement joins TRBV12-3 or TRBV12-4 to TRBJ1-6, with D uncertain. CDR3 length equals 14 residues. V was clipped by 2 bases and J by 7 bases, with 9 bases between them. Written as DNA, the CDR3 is TGTGCCAGCAGTTTAAGGGAGGCCAATTCACCCCTCCACTTT. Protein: CASSLREANSPLHF.

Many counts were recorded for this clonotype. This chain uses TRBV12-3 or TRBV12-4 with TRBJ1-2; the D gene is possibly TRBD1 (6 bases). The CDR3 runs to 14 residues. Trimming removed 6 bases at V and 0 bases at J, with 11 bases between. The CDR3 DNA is TGTGCCAGCAGCTCGGACAGAGCTAACTATGGCTACACCTTC. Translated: CASSSDRANYGYTF.

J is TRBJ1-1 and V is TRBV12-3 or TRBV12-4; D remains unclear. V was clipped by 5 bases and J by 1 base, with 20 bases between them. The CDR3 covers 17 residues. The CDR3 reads CASSGYGWRFGNTEAFF. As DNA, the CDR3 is TGTGCCAGCAGTGGCTACGGATGGCGCTTCGGGAACACTGAAGCTTTCTTT.

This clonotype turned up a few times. This chain's CDR3 is CASSLDYLGELFF. The CDR3 nucleotides read TGTGCCAGCAGCTTAGATTATTTAGGGGAGCTGTTTTTT. This chain connects TRBV7-2 to TRBJ2-2; D gene ambiguous. V was trimmed by 1 base and J by 8 bases, leaving 8 bases between them. Per the germline V gene, CDR1 is SGHTA and CDR2 is FQGNSA. CDR3 length equals 13 residues.

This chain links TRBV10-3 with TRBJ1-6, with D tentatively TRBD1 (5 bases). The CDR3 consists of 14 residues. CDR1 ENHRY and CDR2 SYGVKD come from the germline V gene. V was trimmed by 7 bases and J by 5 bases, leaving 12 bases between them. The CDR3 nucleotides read TGTGCCATCAATAAGGGGCTGGATAATTCACCCCTCCACTTT. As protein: CAINKGLDNSPLHF.

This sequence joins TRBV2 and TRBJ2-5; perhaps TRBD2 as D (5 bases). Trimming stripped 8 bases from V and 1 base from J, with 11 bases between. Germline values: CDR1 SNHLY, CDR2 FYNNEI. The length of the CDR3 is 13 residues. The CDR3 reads CASFWAGQETQYF. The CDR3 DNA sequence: TGTGCCAGCTTCTGGGCGGGCCAAGAGACCCAGTACTTC.

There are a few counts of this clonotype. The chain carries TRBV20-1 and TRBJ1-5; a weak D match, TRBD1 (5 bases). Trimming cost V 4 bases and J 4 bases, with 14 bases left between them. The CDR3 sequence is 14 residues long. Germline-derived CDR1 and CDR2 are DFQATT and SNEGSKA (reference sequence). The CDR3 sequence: CSAKTGTRNQPQHF. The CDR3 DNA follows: TGCAGTGCTAAAACCGGGACCCGAAATCAGCCCCAGCATTTT.

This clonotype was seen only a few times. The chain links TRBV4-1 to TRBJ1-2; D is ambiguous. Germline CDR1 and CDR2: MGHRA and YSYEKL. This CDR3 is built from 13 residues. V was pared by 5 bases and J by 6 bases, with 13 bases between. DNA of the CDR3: TGCGCCAGCAGCGTCACAGTATTAGATGGCTACACCTTC. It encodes CASSVTVLDGYTF.

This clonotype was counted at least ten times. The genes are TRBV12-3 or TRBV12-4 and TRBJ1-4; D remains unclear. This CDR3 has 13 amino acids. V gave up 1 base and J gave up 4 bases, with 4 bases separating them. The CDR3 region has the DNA TGTGCCAGCAGTTTAGGTAGTAATGAAAAACTGTTTTTT. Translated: CASSLGSNEKLFF.

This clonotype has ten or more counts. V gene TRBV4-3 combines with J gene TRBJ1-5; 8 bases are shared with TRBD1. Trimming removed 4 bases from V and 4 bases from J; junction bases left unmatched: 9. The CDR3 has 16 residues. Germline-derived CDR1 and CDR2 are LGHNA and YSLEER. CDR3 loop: CASSRSLGQANQPQHF. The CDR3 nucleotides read TGCGCCAGCAGCCGCTCTTTGGGACAGGCGAATCAGCCCCAGCATTTT.

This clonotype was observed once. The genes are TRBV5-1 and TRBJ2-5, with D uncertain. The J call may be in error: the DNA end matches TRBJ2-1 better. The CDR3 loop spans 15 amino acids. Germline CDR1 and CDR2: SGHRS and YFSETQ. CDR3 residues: CASTPWSAGQETQFF. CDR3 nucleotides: TGCGCCAGCACGCCGTGGTCGGCTGGCCAAGAGACCCAGTTCTTC.

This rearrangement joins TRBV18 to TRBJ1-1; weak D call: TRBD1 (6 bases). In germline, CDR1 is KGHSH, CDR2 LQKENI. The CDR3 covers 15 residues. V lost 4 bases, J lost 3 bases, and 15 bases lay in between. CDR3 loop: CASSLNQGSDTEAFF. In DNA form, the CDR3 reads TGTGCCAGCTCACTTAACCAGGGGTCGGACACTGAAGCTTTCTTT.